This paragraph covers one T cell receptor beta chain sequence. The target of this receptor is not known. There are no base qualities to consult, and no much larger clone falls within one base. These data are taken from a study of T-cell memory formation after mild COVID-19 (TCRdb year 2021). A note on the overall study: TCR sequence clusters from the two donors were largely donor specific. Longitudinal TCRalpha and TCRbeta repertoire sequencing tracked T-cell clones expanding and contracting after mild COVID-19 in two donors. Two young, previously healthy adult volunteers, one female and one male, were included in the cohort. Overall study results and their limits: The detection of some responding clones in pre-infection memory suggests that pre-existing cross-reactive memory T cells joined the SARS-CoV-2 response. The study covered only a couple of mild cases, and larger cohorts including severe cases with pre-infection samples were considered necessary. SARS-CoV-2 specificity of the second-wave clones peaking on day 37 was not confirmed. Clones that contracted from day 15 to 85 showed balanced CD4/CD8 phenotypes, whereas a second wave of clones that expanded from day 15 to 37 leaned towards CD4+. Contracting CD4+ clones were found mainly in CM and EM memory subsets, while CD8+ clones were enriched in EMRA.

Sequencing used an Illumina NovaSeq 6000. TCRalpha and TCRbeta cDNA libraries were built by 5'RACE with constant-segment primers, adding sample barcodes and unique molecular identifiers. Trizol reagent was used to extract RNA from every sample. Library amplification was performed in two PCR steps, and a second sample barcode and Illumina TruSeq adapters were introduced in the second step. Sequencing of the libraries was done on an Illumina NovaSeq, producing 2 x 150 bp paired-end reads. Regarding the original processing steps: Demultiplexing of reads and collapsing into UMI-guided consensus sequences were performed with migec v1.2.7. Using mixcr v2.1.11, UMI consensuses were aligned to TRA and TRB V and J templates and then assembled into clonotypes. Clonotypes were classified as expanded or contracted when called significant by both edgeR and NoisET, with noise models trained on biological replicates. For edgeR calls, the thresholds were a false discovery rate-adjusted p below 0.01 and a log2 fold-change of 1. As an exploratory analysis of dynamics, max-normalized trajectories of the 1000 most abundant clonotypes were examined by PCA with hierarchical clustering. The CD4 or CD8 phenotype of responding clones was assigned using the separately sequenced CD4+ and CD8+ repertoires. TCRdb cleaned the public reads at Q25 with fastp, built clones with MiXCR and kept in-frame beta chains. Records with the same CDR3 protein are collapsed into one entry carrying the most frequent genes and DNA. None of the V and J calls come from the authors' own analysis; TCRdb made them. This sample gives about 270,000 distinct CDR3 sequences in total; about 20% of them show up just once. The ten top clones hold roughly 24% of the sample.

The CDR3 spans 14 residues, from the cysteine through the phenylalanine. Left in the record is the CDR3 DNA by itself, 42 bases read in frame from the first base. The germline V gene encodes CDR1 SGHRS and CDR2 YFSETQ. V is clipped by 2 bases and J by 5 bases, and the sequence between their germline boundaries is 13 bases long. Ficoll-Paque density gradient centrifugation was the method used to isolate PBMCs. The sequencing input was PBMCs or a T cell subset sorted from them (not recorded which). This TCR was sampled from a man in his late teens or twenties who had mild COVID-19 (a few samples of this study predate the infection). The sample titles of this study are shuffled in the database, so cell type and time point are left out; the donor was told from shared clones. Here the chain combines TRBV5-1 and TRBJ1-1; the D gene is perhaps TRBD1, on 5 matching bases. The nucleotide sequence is TGCGCCAGCAGCTTTGCGGGGGGGAGGACTGAAGCTTTCTTT. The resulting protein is CASSFAGGRTEAFF.